The entry below gives a single TCR beta chain sequence along with its context. This clone's antigen is unknown. Base qualities are not recorded, but no much larger clone differs from it by a single base. Each collaborating institution followed its own protocols to collect whole blood in K2EDTA tubes. Collaborator samples were shipped for TCRbeta analysis as frozen whole blood, isolated PBMCs, or DNA extracted from either sample type. The entry originates in a study of blood T cell repertoires in COVID-19 (TCRdb year 2020). The study in broad terms: The collaborator samples originated in the United States, Italy and Spain and spanned the acute and convalescent phases of COVID-19. HLA class I and class II types, where available, came from metadata supplied by the sample provider rather than from assay-based typing. The samples were drawn from two sources: the first 160 participants of the ongoing ImmuneRACE study, and 950 to 1,500 subjects contributed by 6 global collaborators. The sample metadata nearly always contained a de-identified subject ID, COVID-19 status, age in years and sex. The dataset comprised deeply sampled blood TCRbeta repertoires from subjects exposed to, actively infected with, or recovered from COVID-19. The repertoires were released in a freely available public database meant as a resource for research on the immune response to SARS-CoV-2. The prospective study material was composed of cDNA or gDNA derived from T cells, B-cell-depleted T cells, or PBMCs. Results the study describes overall, beyond this receptor: The amount of clinical and demographic metadata varied by source and participant and was provided uncurated.

TCRbeta CDR3 regions were amplified from genomic DNA using the immunoSEQ Assay, a bias-controlled multiplex PCR. In the paper's pipeline: The number of nucleated cells in each sample was estimated by amplification of reference gene primers within the assay. Sequence reads were collapsed and filtered to measure the absolute abundance of every unique TCRbeta CDR3 rearrangement. For each sample, productive Simpson clonality was calculated as the square root of Simpson's diversity index across productive rearrangements. The clones in this table, taken by TCRdb from immuneACCESS, are in-frame only. Not every clone is retained; where verified, under half of the shortfall comes from an unresolved V gene, and the cause of the rest is unknown. V and J calls plus clone size are reproduced from that table; the DNA served to infer D and trimming. The sample table contains under 150,000 clones; only one count was recorded for 70% to 80% of them. Roughly 25% of the sample rests with the top ten.

The CDR3 goes from the cysteine to the phenylalanine over 15 residues. The retained sequence is limited to the CDR3, 45 bases, with the frame set at the first base. CDR1 is given as ENHRY and CDR2 as SYGVKD, both from the germline V gene. The V end loses 0 bases and the J end loses 5 bases, and a stretch of 13 bases separates them. Sequenced: peripheral blood. This TCR was sampled from a human donor in a cohort sampled during active COVID-19. This sequence uses TRBV10-3 and TRBJ2-5, and the D gene may be TRBD1, 5 bases matching. The sequenced DNA is TGTGCCATCAGTGAGTCGGGGCAGGGTGGGGAGACCCAGTACTTC. This gives the protein CAISESGQGGETQYF.